This T cell receptor (beta chain) was identified in a study of blood T cells in healthy people across ages. V dropped 4 bases and J dropped 7 bases, with 17 bases sitting between them. Germline CDR1 reads ENHRY; CDR2 reads SYGVKD. The CDR3 runs to 14 residues. For the second PCR, which ran for about 7 to 11 cycles, a sample-barcoded 5' primer and a J-beta primer mix were used. TCRdb independently ran MiXCR on the 5' RACE reads; one entry per CDR3 protein. The table has about 780,000 distinct CDR3 sequences, 35% to 50% seen once. This clonotype occurred a few times. Material for sequencing was blood. This TCR was recovered from a man older than 75 in good health. This chain joins TRBV10-3 and TRBJ2-7, with D possibly called TRBD1 or TRBD2 (5 bases each). CDR3 in amino acids: CAISGDGGRGEQYF. The CDR3 DNA is TGTGCCATCAGTGGGGACGGTGGGAGAGGGGAGCAGTACTTC.